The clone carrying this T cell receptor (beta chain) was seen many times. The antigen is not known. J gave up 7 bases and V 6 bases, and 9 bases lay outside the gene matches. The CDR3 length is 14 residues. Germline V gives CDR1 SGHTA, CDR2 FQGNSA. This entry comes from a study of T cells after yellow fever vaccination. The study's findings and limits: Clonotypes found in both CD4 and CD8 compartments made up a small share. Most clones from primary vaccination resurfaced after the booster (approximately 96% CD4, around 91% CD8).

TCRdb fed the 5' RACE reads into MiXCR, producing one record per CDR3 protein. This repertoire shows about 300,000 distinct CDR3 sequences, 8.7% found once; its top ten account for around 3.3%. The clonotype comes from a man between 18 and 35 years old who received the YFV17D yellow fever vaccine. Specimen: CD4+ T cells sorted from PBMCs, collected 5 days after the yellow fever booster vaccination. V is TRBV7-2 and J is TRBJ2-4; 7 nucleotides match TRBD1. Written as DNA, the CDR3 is TGTGCCAGCAGTTCACAGGGGTGGGGGAACATTCAGTACTTC. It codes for CASSSQGWGNIQYF. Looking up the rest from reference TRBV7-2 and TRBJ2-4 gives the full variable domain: GAGVSQSPSNKVTEKGKDVELRCDPISGHTALYWYRQSLGQGLEFLIYFQGNSAPDKSGLPSDRFSAERTGGSVSTLTIQRTQQEDSAVYLCASSSQGWGNIQYFGAGTRLSVL.